This entry features one T cell receptor beta chain sequence. This clonotype was recorded at least ten times. The antigen this receptor binds is unknown. Nothing much larger sits one base from this clone, and base qualities are not available. These data belong to a study of human T cells and chemical hapten exposure (dated by TCRdb to the early 2020s). Regarding the complete study: For sensitization, 2% DPC in acetone was applied to a 2 cm by 2 cm area of upper inner arm skin. Weekly therapeutic DPC doses were additionally applied to the scalp of patients throughout the approximately 23-week study period. Patch testing was performed on the upper back with Finn chambers containing 0.01% DPC, and the patch tests were scored after 6 days according to International Contact Dermatitis Research Group standards. The mostly female patient cohort included alopecia areata with under or over 50% scalp involvement, alopecia totalis and alopecia universalis. Libraries were pooled for sequencing, and variation in per-sample TCR yields was attributed mainly to small differences in library volumes within the pool. The study tracked peripheral blood TCR repertoire changes in vivo during primary and secondary sensitization to the hapten diphenylcyclopropenone (DPC) in alopecia patients. Blood samples were taken from patients before sensitization (week 0) and then at 2, 6 and about 24 weeks after DPC sensitization. Approximately 28 alopecia patients gave blood for TCR sequencing at one to four time points (pre-sensitization, 2, 6 and 24 weeks).

The CDR3 covers 13 residues, taking in both the cysteine and the phenylalanine. The DNA shown is the 39-base CDR3, in frame from base 1. V was cut back by 0 bases and J by 3 bases, leaving a gap of 6 bases between them. This specimen's time point label, interpreted: pre-sensitization, week 0. In the paper's terms, the treatment or condition label means: therapeutic diphenylcyclopropenone sensitization with weekly scalp DPC. At every patch-test visit, the blood draw took place before the patch test was put on. Eligible patients were aged 18 to 70, diagnosed with alopecia, deemed suitable for DPC therapy, and excluded if pregnant. Total RNA was extracted from unfractionated whole blood that had been collected in Tempus Blood RNA tubes. Libraries were built with RACE. Instrument used: NextSeq 500. Library preparation attached unique molecular identifiers to individual cDNA molecules for quantitative, reproducible TCR counting. For every blood RNA sample, sequencing covered both the TCR alpha and TCR beta chains. The study's processing was this. A median of around 100,000 TCRs per sample was observed, with a range of about 23,224 to 750,000. V, J and CDR3 annotation of the TCR reads was performed with the Decombinator software suite. For PS versus PT1 abundance plots, all samples were subsampled to the same number of TCRs (28,000). Expanded TCRs were defined as absent before sensitization and observed at least eight times at the 2-week time point. In-frame beta chains were kept once TCRdb had trimmed the public reads at Q25 with fastp and called clones with MiXCR. A single entry per CDR3 protein holds the most common genes and DNA from its merged rows. The V and J calls were determined by TCRdb, not by the authors. For this sample the table gives about 80,000 distinct CDR3 sequences, of which roughly 15% were detected only once. The ten largest clones take up roughly 4.5% of the sample.

General study outcomes and caveats: DPC sensitization did not change the number of TCRs with a frequency above 1 in 1000, and there was no evidence of changes in global repertoire structure. Repeated subsampling changed both the strength of the expansion versus patch-test correlation and the threshold at which the correlation became significant. Significantly more large CDR3 similarity clusters were formed by expanded TCRs than by pre-sensitization or healthy control sets, consistent with antigen-driven responses. Alopecia, a presumed autoimmune disease, was present in all patients, so the immune response of the patients might differ from that of healthy individuals. Patch test score correlated positively with the number of PT1 expanded TCRs, reaching significance at thresholds 8, 16 and 32 but not at 4.

This chain joins TRBV12-3 or TRBV12-4 to TRBJ2-7, with no confidently assigned D gene. Sequenced material: whole blood, taken in connection with sensitization to the hapten diphenylcyclopropenone (DPC). The origin of this receptor is a woman in her 50s with alopecia areata. Some clones in this sample may be carry-over from other donors' samples. The DNA sequence is as follows: TGTGCCAGCAGTTTAGCGCTAAACTACGAGCAGTACTTC. The resulting protein is CASSLALNYEQYF.